These 20 T cell receptor beta chains were sequenced from one sample in a study of control samples from healthy donors and cancer patients. Clones were sequenced by immunoSEQ multiplex PCR, and TCRdb holds only the in-frame ones, with some missing. The table lists around 83,000 clones, under 95% of them singletons. Input material: PBMCs. These receptors came from a woman between 40 and 55 years old with lung cancer.

As DNA, the CDR3 is TGTGCCAGCAGCAATAGTCGGCAAGCGATGGAGTACTTC. It is translated as CASSNSRQAMEYF. The genes are TRBV21-1 and TRBJ2-7; TRBD2 is the table's D call, not checked against the DNA. TRBV21-1 is a known pseudogene. The CDR3 is made up of 13 amino acids.

The V and J genes are TRBV10-3 and TRBJ1-5; maybe TRBD1 (6 bases). Trimming pared 0 bases from V and 2 bases from J, leaving 8 bases between. Germline CDR1 and CDR2: ENHRY and SYGVKD. The CDR3 is made up of 15 amino acids. CDR3 DNA: TGTGCCATCAGTGAGTCGACAGGACGCAATCAGCCCCAGCATTTT. This encodes CAISESTGRNQPQHF.

Only one count was recorded for this clone. The chain carries TRBV5-4 and TRBJ2-7; tentative D call: TRBD2 (6 bases). Per germline, CDR1 SGHNT and CDR2 YYREEE (reference sequence). Trimming stripped 0 bases from V and 5 bases from J, with 15 bases between. The CDR3 spans 15 residues. Here the CDR3 reads CASSLGPWEAHEQYF. For the CDR3, the DNA is TGTGCCAGCAGCTTGGGACCGTGGGAGGCCCACGAGCAGTACTTC.

The V call is TRBV27, the J call TRBJ1-5; no firm D call. The CDR3 is made up of 13 amino acids. In germline, CDR1 is MNHEY, CDR2 SMNVEV (reference sequence). The germline V and J ends were trimmed by 6 bases and 3 bases, with 9 bases remaining between them. CDR3 sequence: CASSNLLNQPQHF. CDR3 bases: TGTGCCAGCAGCAACCTACTCAATCAGCCCCAGCATTTT.

The chain uses TRBV2 and TRBJ1-2; D is possibly TRBD1 (6 bases). The CDR3 has 15 amino acids. Trimming left V 2 bases short and J 6 bases short, with 16 bases between. Germline V lookup: CDR1 SNHLY, CDR2 FYNNEI. CDR3 bases: TGTGCCAGCAGTGAAAGTAGGACCCCAGGGGATGGCTACACCTTC. Translating it yields CASSESRTPGDGYTF.

V usage is TRBV2 and J usage is TRBJ1-6; 10 positions match TRBD1. Trimming took 6 bases from V and 9 from J; bases not matched to a gene: 11. CDR3 length equals 16 residues. Per the germline V gene, CDR1 is SNHLY and CDR2 is FYNNEI. The CDR3 spells CASSHTTTGGASPLHF. CDR3 DNA sequence: TGTGCCAGCAGCCACACTACGACAGGGGGCGCTTCACCCCTCCACTTT.

This rearrangement joins TRBV9 to TRBJ1-1; a possible D gene is TRBD1 (6 bases). The V gene's germline CDR1 is SGDLS and CDR2 YYNGEE. The CDR3 sequence is 15 residues long. V was pared by 0 bases and J by 1 base, with 10 bases between. The CDR3, as DNA: TGTGCCAGCAGCGTAGGGACGACAGGGAACACTGAAGCTTTCTTT. It is translated as CASSVGTTGNTEAFF. Full variable domain (missing parts from reference TRBV9 and TRBJ1-1): DSGVTQTPKHLITATGQRVTLRCSPRSGDLSVYWYQQSLDQGLQFLIQYYNGEERAKGNILERFSAQQFPDLHSELNLSSLELGDSALYFCASSVGTTGNTEAFFGQGTRLTVV.

This chain links TRBV6-1 with TRBJ2-7; D is possibly TRBD1 or TRBD2 (5 bases each). The CDR3 contains 14 residues. V gave up 1 base and J gave up 4 bases, with 11 bases separating them. CDR1 is MNHNS and CDR2 is SASEGT in the germline V gene. CDR3 sequence: CASSEVRGRYEQYF. For the CDR3, the DNA is TGTGCCAGCAGTGAAGTTAGGGGACGGTACGAGCAGTACTTC.

The V gene is TRBV19, the J gene TRBJ2-7; 8 positions agree with TRBD1. V lost 5 bases, J lost 3 bases, and 3 bases stayed unmatched. In germline, CDR1 is LNHDA, CDR2 SQIVND (reference sequence). This CDR3 has 13 amino acids. The CDR3 nucleotides read TGTGCCAGTAGTGCGGGGACAGGCTACGAGCAGTACTTC. Translated, it gives CASSAGTGYEQYF.

This clone appeared a single time. The J gene is TRBJ2-7, the V gene TRBV11-2; no firm D call. V was trimmed by 0 bases and J by 4 bases, leaving 7 bases between them. The CDR3 is made up of 13 amino acids. CDR1 is SGHAT and CDR2 is FQNNGV in the germline V gene. In DNA, the CDR3 is TGTGCCAGCAGCTTAGATCCCCCGTACGAGCAGTACTTC. This encodes CASSLDPPYEQYF.

The V call is TRBV19, the J call TRBJ2-1, with a possible D match to TRBD1 (6 bases). Germline values: CDR1 LNHDA, CDR2 SQIVND (reference sequence). The CDR3 runs to 15 residues. V was pared by 8 bases and J by 1 base, with 15 bases between. This CDR3 reads CASRFPGESYNEQFF. The CDR3 coding sequence is TGTGCCAGTCGATTCCCAGGGGAATCCTACAATGAGCAGTTCTTC.

The chain employs TRBV5-1 and TRBJ2-3; the match to TRBD1 covers 7 bases. V dropped 4 bases and J dropped 2; count of bases not matched to a gene: 4. The CDR3 spans 14 residues. Looked up from germline, CDR1 is SGHRS and CDR2 is YFSETQ. This chain's CDR3 is CASSVDRDTDTQYF. The DNA for the CDR3 is TGCGCCAGCAGCGTTGACAGGGACACAGATACGCAGTATTTT.

This chain connects TRBV19 to TRBJ1-1, with D perhaps matching TRBD1 (5 bases). Germline CDR1 LNHDA, CDR2 SQIVND (reference sequence). V shed 9 bases and J shed 0 bases, with 8 bases lying between them. This CDR3 comprises 12 residues. In nucleotides, the CDR3 is TGTGCCAGCAGACAGTTGAACACTGAAGCTTTCTTT. This gives the protein CASRQLNTEAFF.

The V and J genes are TRBV7-6 and TRBJ2-7, with no clear D. CDR1 SGHVS and CDR2 FNYEAQ come from the germline V gene. V lost 1 base to trimming and J lost 8 bases, with 15 bases between them. The CDR3 has 14 amino acids. Here the CDR3 reads CASSLESDGAQQYF. The CDR3 DNA reads as TGTGCCAGCAGCTTAGAAAGTGATGGAGCGCAGCAGTACTTC.

The CDR3 coding sequence is TGTGCCAGCAGTTCGAGACACCCTGAAGCTTTCTTT. Its protein is CASSSRHPEAFF. The V and J genes are TRBV11-2 and TRBJ1-1; D uncertain. Trimming removed 6 bases at V and 6 bases at J, with 11 bases between. The CDR3 runs to 12 residues. Germline CDR1 reads SGHAT; CDR2 reads FQNNGV.

This sequence joins TRBV28 and TRBJ2-7, with D tentatively TRBD1 (8 bases). This CDR3 contains 14 residues. V was pared by 8 bases and J by 2 bases, with 16 bases between. Germline CDR1 reads MDHEN; CDR2 reads SYDVKM. The CDR3 is CASRRGDRTYEQYF. The CDR3 nucleotides read TGTGCCAGCCGACGGGGGGACAGGACCTACGAGCAGTACTTC.

The chain couples TRBV7-9 to TRBJ1-1; D is undetermined. The CDR3 consists of 15 residues. The germline CDR1 and CDR2 sequences are SEHNR and FQNEAQ (reference sequence). V gave up 6 bases and J gave up 4 bases, with 18 bases separating them. This chain's CDR3 is CASRPPVRLGTEAFF. The DNA for the CDR3 is TGTGCCAGCAGACCTCCCGTCAGGTTGGGCACTGAAGCTTTCTTT.

J is TRBJ1-5 and V is TRBV6-5; tentatively, D is TRBD1 (5 bases). V shed 8 bases and J shed 9 bases, with 14 bases lying between them. The CDR3 loop spans 12 amino acids. Germline V gene sequence: CDR1 MNHEY, CDR2 SVGAGI. The CDR3 region is CASGALVGPQHF. CDR3 coding DNA: TGTGCCAGCGGGGCATTAGTAGGGCCCCAGCATTTT.

The rearrangement links TRBV30 to TRBJ2-2; 8 bases map to TRBD2. Germline trimming cut 1 base from V and 3 bases from J; bases unmatched to any gene: 10. Germline CDR1 reads GTSNPN; CDR2 reads SVGIG (reference sequence). This CDR3 comprises 17 residues. CDR3 sequence reads: CAWSALSGGFHTGELFF. Here the CDR3 DNA reads TGTGCCTGGAGTGCCCTAAGCGGGGGCTTTCACACCGGGGAGCTGTTTTTT.

This chain connects TRBV19 to TRBJ1-5; 8 positions agree with TRBD1. Germline V gene data show CDR1 as LNHDA and CDR2 as SQIVND (reference sequence). CDR3 length equals 13 residues. V trimming: 4 bases; J trimming: 7 bases; junction bases outside the gene matches: 3. The CDR3 region is CASSTRTGQPQHF. In nucleotides, the CDR3 is TGTGCCAGTAGTACCCGGACAGGGCAGCCCCAGCATTTT.